The next 27 T cell receptor beta chains were all read from a single sample in a study of vaccination and CD4 T cells after COVID-19. Their antigens are not known. Specified treatment: roughly 10-day PBMC culture with coronavirus spike peptide pools or control peptides (ViraFEST assay). Scientists ran DNA taken from cultured CD4+ T cells through the Oncomine TCR Beta short-read assay for sequencing. TCRdb used MiXCR to reprocess the PCR reads, holding one entry per CDR3 protein. Among 9,000 to 15,000 distinct CDR3 sequences, around 60% were seen once, and the ten largest hold 14%. Sequencing was performed on CD4+ T cells from blood, cultured in vitro. These TCRs come from a human donor who had recovered from COVID-19.

By share, this clonotype counts as large. The chain couples TRBV5-1 to TRBJ2-7; possibly TRBD2 for D (5 bases). The CDR3 is 14 residues long. V was trimmed by 3 bases and J by 5 bases, leaving 15 bases between them. Germline V lookup: CDR1 SGHRS, CDR2 YFSETQ. The CDR3 here is CASSYGRGGDEQYF. The CDR3 DNA sequence: TGCGCCAGCAGCTACGGACGGGGTGGCGACGAGCAGTACTTC.

This clonotype was detected only a few times. V usage is TRBV7-6 and J usage is TRBJ2-5; TRBD1 is a possible D gene (7 bases). The V gene lost 1 base and the J gene lost 5 bases, with 11 bases spanning the gap. CDR1 is SGHVS and CDR2 is FNYEAQ in the germline V gene. This CDR3 has 14 amino acids. CDR3 loop: CASSLVTGRETQYF. The CDR3 region has the DNA TGTGCCAGCAGCTTAGTGACAGGGAGGGAGACCCAGTACTTC.

This chain joins TRBV20-1 and TRBJ2-1; TRBD1 matches at 9 bases. The V and J ends lost 3 bases and 2 bases, in that order; junction bases with no gene match: 5. Germline V lookup: CDR1 DFQATT, CDR2 SNEGSKA (reference sequence). The CDR3 has 15 amino acids. The CDR3 spells CSASEDRGTYNEQFF. For the CDR3, the DNA is TGCAGTGCTAGTGAGGACAGGGGTACCTACAATGAGCAGTTCTTC.

The chain combines TRBV19 with TRBJ2-7; 7 nucleotides align to TRBD2. Losses at the gene ends were 4 bases for V and 5 bases for J; bases not matched to a gene: 17. Germline V gene sequence: CDR1 LNHDA, CDR2 SQIVND (reference sequence). The CDR3 covers 17 residues. The CDR3 loop reads CASSNPLLHGRKHEQYF. The CDR3 DNA is TGTGCCAGTAGTAACCCGCTTCTACACGGGAGGAAGCACGAGCAGTACTTC.

The V and J genes are TRBV12-3 or TRBV12-4 and TRBJ2-2; no firm D call. The CDR3 spans 11 residues. Trimming took 6 bases from V and 5 from J, leaving 4 bases between them. CDR3 sequence (DNA): TGTGCCAGCAGATTGACCGGGGAGCTGTTTTTT. This codes for CASRLTGELFF.

The chain is built from TRBV7-9 and TRBJ2-5; 10 bases line up with TRBD2. Germline lookup yields CDR1 SEHNR and CDR2 FQNEAQ (reference sequence). This CDR3 region has 14 residues. J was trimmed by 8 bases and V by 7 bases; bases with no gene match: 10. For the CDR3, the DNA is TGTGCCAGCATACGGACTAGCGGCTTTAATACCCAGTACTTC. It specifies CASIRTSGFNTQYF.

The gene calls are TRBV7-2 and TRBJ1-6; D gene ambiguous. V was cut by 7 bases and J by 5 bases, with 15 bases left in between. There are 15 residues in the CDR3. Germline CDR1 is SGHTA and CDR2 is FQGNSA. CDR3 coding DNA: TGTGCCAGCACCCAGGTGGCAGCTAATAATTCACCCCTCCACTTT. As protein: CASTQVAANNSPLHF. Full variable domain (outside the CDR3, taken from reference TRBV7-2 and TRBJ1-6): GAGVSQSPSNKVTEKGKDVELRCDPISGHTALYWYRQSLGQGLEFLIYFQGNSAPDKSGLPSDRFSAERTGGSVSTLTIQRTQQEDSAVYLCASTQVAANNSPLHFGNGTRLTVT.

This clonotype came up a few times. The rearrangement uses TRBV6-1 and TRBJ2-2; 8 bases line up with TRBD1. The CDR3 covers 15 residues. CDR1 MNHNS and CDR2 SASEGT come from the germline V gene. V was clipped by 8 bases and J by 0 bases; unmatched bases: 5. The CDR3 is CASLRTGTNTGELFF. Here the CDR3 DNA reads TGTGCCAGCCTCAGGACAGGGACGAACACCGGGGAGCTGTTTTTT.

The chain couples TRBV7-2 to TRBJ1-2, with D possibly being TRBD1 (6 bases). Trimming removed 5 bases at V and 4 bases at J, with 17 bases between. This CDR3 is built from 15 residues. From germline, CDR1 is SGHTA and CDR2 FQGNSA. The CDR3 DNA follows: TGTGCCAGCAGCCCGGGGATACAGGGAGCCTATGGCTACACCTTC. It translates to CASSPGIQGAYGYTF.

This clonotype turned up a few times. V and J are TRBV2 and TRBJ1-2; unclear D gene. The CDR3 loop spans 13 amino acids. V lost 6 bases and J 2 bases, leaving 10 bases between the germline ends. Per germline, CDR1 SNHLY and CDR2 FYNNEI. CDR3 DNA: TGTGCCAGCAGCGGGATACTCAACTATGGCTACACCTTC. Amino acid sequence: CASSGILNYGYTF.

The chain couples TRBV5-1 to TRBJ1-1; D not certain. Germline V CDR1 and CDR2: SGHRS, YFSETQ. The CDR3 extends over 13 amino acids. V was shortened by 2 bases and J by 2 bases, with 7 bases between the two germline ends. In nucleotides, the CDR3 is TGCGCCAGCAGCTTCAAACAAAACACTGAAGCTTTCTTT. It yields the protein CASSFKQNTEAFF.

This clonotype was seen more than once but under ten times. This chain joins TRBV28 and TRBJ1-5; D is undetermined. The ends were cut back, 10 bases at V and 4 bases at J, with 17 bases in the middle. Germline CDR1 and CDR2: MDHEN and SYDVKM. The CDR3 runs to 14 residues. CDR3 sequence: CATLRSIRNQPQHF. CDR3 in DNA: TGTGCCACCCTTCGAAGTATTCGGAATCAGCCCCAGCATTTT.

This clonotype was detected only a few times. The chain uses TRBV18 and TRBJ2-1; 12 nucleotides match TRBD2. The CDR3 contains 16 residues. The V segment lost 3 bases and the J segment 11 bases; nucleotides outside the gene matches: 11. Germline values: CDR1 KGHSH, CDR2 LQKENI. CDR3: CASSPPLAGGTVKQFF. CDR3 nucleotide sequence: TGTGCCAGCTCACCCCCCCTAGCGGGAGGGACCGTTAAGCAGTTCTTC.

The rearrangement links TRBV6-1 to TRBJ2-1; D possibly corresponds to TRBD2 (6 bases). V was pared by 7 bases and J by 2 bases, with 12 bases between. Germline V CDR1 and CDR2: MNHNS, SASEGT. The CDR3 is 14 residues long. CDR3 loop: CASTGLPTYNEQFF. The CDR3 nucleotides read TGTGCCAGCACGGGACTGCCGACCTACAATGAGCAGTTCTTC.

V and J are TRBV12-3 or TRBV12-4 and TRBJ2-2; TRBD2 might be the D (6 bases). The V end was cut by 6 bases, the J end by 3 bases, with 14 bases between. The CDR3 is 15 residues long. CDR3 nucleotide sequence: TGTGCCAGCAGGGCTCACGGCGGGGACACCGGGGAGCTGTTTTTT. It translates to CASRAHGGDTGELFF.

This clonotype was found a few times. This chain links TRBV7-2 with TRBJ2-5; D is uncertain. Trimming left V 3 bases short and J 4 bases short, with 9 bases between. CDR1 and CDR2 (germline): SGHTA, FQGNSA. This CDR3 spans 13 amino acids. CDR3 region: CASSLAILETQYF. CDR3 DNA: TGTGCCAGCAGCTTGGCGATCCTAGAGACCCAGTACTTC.

The chain has TRBV19 and TRBJ2-7, with D uncertain. Trimming cost V 1 base and J 2 bases, with 6 bases left between them. Germline lookup yields CDR1 LNHDA and CDR2 SQIVND (reference sequence). This CDR3 region has 13 residues. CDR3: CASSIGSPYEQYF. Here the CDR3 DNA reads TGTGCCAGTAGTATAGGGTCACCCTACGAGCAGTACTTC.

Comment on this clonotype: The junction and the germline gene differ at one end; a read error may be behind it. The chain links TRBV7-7 to TRBJ1-1; 7 nucleotides match TRBD1. There are 14 residues in the CDR3. CDR1 SSHAT and CDR2 FNYEAQ come from the germline V gene (reference sequence). The CDR3 nucleotides are TGTGCTAGCAGACCGGGACAGCCGAACACTGAAGCTTTCTTT. Protein: CASRPGQPNTEAFF.

The CDR3 DNA reads as TGTGCCAGCAGCGCGAACACTGAAGCTTTCTTT. This encodes CASSANTEAFF. The chain links TRBV7-2 to TRBJ1-1, with D hard to call. The V end lost 5 bases, the J end lost 1 base, and 2 bases lay between the germline ends. The CDR3 contains 11 residues. The germline CDR1 and CDR2 sequences are SGHTA and FQGNSA. The variable domain in full, completed from reference TRBV7-2 and TRBJ1-1, reads GAGVSQSPSNKVTEKGKDVELRCDPISGHTALYWYRQSLGQGLEFLIYFQGNSAPDKSGLPSDRFSAERTGGSVSTLTIQRTQQEDSAVYLCASSANTEAFFGQGTRLTVV.

V is TRBV10-3 and J is TRBJ2-7; the match to TRBD1 covers 9 bases. The trim removed 10 bases at V and 4 bases at J, leaving 8 bases unmatched. Looked up from germline, CDR1 is ENHRY and CDR2 is SYGVKD. The CDR3 totals 13 residues. CDR3 bases: TGTGCCACCGCTGGACAGGGGAGTTACGAGCAGTACTTC. Its protein is CATAGQGSYEQYF.

V is TRBV4-3 and J is TRBJ2-7; perhaps D is TRBD1 or TRBD2 (5 bases each). Deletions cut 0 bases from V and 0 bases from J, with 9 bases between. Germline CDR1 reads LGHNA; CDR2 reads YSLEER. The CDR3 sequence is 15 residues long. CDR3 loop: CASSQDRGVSYEQYF. CDR3 nucleotides: TGCGCCAGCAGCCAAGATCGAGGGGTCTCCTACGAGCAGTACTTC.

Note on this clonotype: One end of the junction fails to match germline, which may point to a read error. The chain combines TRBV29-1 with TRBJ1-5; TRBD1 matches at 8 bases. This CDR3 has 13 amino acids. CDR1 SQVTM and CDR2 ANQGSEA come from the germline V gene. CDR3 bases: TGCGGCGTCCGCACAGGGGGTAATCAGCCCCAGCATTTT. Its translation is CGVRTGGNQPQHF. Together with reference TRBV29-1 and TRBJ1-5, the CDR3 gives the full variable domain: SAVISQKPSRDICQRGTSLTIQCQVDSQVTMMFWYRQQPGQSLTLIATANQGSEATYESGFVIDKFPISRPNLTFSTLTVSNMSPEDSSIYLCGVRTGGNQPQHFGDGTRLSIL.

This clonotype came up a few times. V and J are TRBV21-1 and TRBJ2-7. TRBV21-1 is a documented pseudogene. The CDR3 spans 14 residues. The CDR3 spells CASSKSSRSYEQYF. CDR3 nucleotide sequence: TGTGCCAGCAGCAAATCGAGTCGGTCCTACGAGCAGTACTTC.

The rearrangement links TRBV7-6 to TRBJ1-2; the match to TRBD1 covers 7 bases. This CDR3 spans 13 amino acids. V trimming: 4 bases; J trimming: 3 bases; junction bases outside the gene matches: 2. From germline, CDR1 is SGHVS and CDR2 FNYEAQ. CDR3 nucleotide sequence: TGTGCCAGCAGCTCCGGACAGGACTATGGCTACACCTTC. The encoded protein is CASSSGQDYGYTF.

This clonotype has more than one count but fewer than ten. This chain connects TRBV20-1 to TRBJ1-6; D remains ambiguous. In germline, CDR1 is DFQATT, CDR2 SNEGSKA (reference sequence). The V gene lost 0 bases and the J gene lost 0 bases, with 9 bases spanning the gap. The CDR3 extends over 16 amino acids. The CDR3 DNA follows: TGCAGTGCTAGAGATCTGAGTAGCTCCTATAATTCACCCCTCCACTTT. It is translated as CSARDLSSSYNSPLHF.

The chain combines TRBV6-2 or TRBV6-3 with TRBJ2-2, with TRBD2 matching 12 bases. The CDR3 totals 14 residues. The V and J ends lost 5 bases and 11 bases, in that order; junction bases with no gene match: 6. Germline V lookup: CDR1 MNHEY, CDR2 SVGEGT. CDR3 coding DNA: TGTGCCAGCAGTAAGACTAGCGGGAGAAACGAGCTGTTTTTT. The encoded protein is CASSKTSGRNELFF.

The V call is TRBV20-1, the J call TRBJ2-5; TRBD2 matches 10 bases. Germline V lookup: CDR1 DFQATT, CDR2 SNEGSKA (reference sequence). CDR3 size: 14 residues. V lost 7 bases to trimming and J lost 5 bases; unmatched junction nucleotides: 10. In DNA, the CDR3 is TGCAGTGTCCCAAGAAGCGGGAGGGCTGAGACCCAGTACTTC. As protein: CSVPRSGRAETQYF.